This TCR beta chain was retrieved from a study of T cells expressing NK-cell markers (dated by TCRdb to about 2020). For the wider study: TCR beta-chain repertoires were profiled in sorted CD3+CD56+NKG2C+, CD3+CD56+NKG2C- and CD3+CD56-NKG2C+ T-cell subsets from fewer than 10 donors. Seven of the eight sequenced donors were HCMV-seropositive and one was HCMV-seronegative. The study sequenced eight donors, all healthy volunteers chosen at random: three men and five women. Sequencing of the libraries produced 2 x 150 bp reads on Illumina HiSeq 2000/2500, MiSeq or NextSeq. The paper as a whole reports these results and caveats: It remained unclear whether the expanded NKG2C-expressing T cell clones were specific for HCMV antigens. In over 5 donors, the dominant CD3+CD56+NKG2C+ clonotypes were among the top 10 CD8+ clonotypes and accounted for roughly 1.0-7.0% of CD8+ T cells. Those dominant clonotypes were again the most abundant among CD3+CD56-NKG2C+ cells in a handful of donors, at about 25-65%.

For this clonotype: The specificity of this receptor is unknown.

The sequencing machine was an Illumina HiSeq 2000. The TCR beta cDNA libraries were made using 5'RACE template switching, a step that added both a universal primer site and unique molecular identifiers. cDNA synthesis was primed from the TCR beta constant segment, followed by two successive PCR amplification steps. Per the original workflow: MIGEC handled demultiplexing of the reads and grouping by UMI, while MiTCR was used to assemble and quantify clonotypes. Only TCR cDNA sequences supported by at least two reads were kept to exclude erroneous sequences. The tcR package was used for downstream repertoire analysis, and clonotypes were matched between fractions using CDR3 nucleotide sequence together with V segment. VDJmatch was used to annotate antigen specificity against VDJdb, with one amino acid substitution in CDR3 allowed. Through TCRdb reprocessing, the reads give one entry per CDR3 protein sequence; DNA is omitted. For this entry, the V and J calls and clone size follow TCRdb and not the study's own pipeline. This sample's clone table shows 400,000 or so distinct CDR3 sequences. Around a tenth of the sample goes to the ten largest clones.

HCMV-specific IgG was detected in serum with a commercial ELISA kit to determine HCMV serostatus. Ficoll density gradient centrifugation was used to isolate peripheral blood mononuclear cells from blood. The specimen sequenced was blood T cells: a sorted CD56 or NKG2C T cell subset, CD4+ or CD8+ T cells, or bulk PBMC T cells (not recorded which). The sequence was obtained from a woman aged 45-65 years in good health. Donor details come from another sample of the same person, matched by shared clones.

The CDR3 region has the sequence CSVARGSSDEKLFF. The receptor chain draws on TRBV29-1 and TRBJ1-4. Via the germline V gene, CDR1 is SQVTM and CDR2 ANQGSEA. The CDR3 numbers 14 residues from cysteine through phenylalanine. The coding DNA is unavailable.